The TCR beta chain described here comes from a study of blood T cell repertoires in COVID-19. Study as a whole: Acute and convalescent COVID-19 samples came from the United States, Italy and Spain. From T cells, B-cell-depleted T cells, or PBMCs came the material, which was cDNA or gDNA.

This clone was seen just once. As handled by the study authors: Nucleated cell number was recorded as an estimate derived from reference gene primer amplification. Assay: immunoSEQ multiplex PCR; the TCRdb copy retains only in-frame clones and omits some. V, J and clone size were drawn from that table, and D and trimming were deduced from the DNA. Of around 160,000 clones detected, roughly 80% appear once; the ten largest clones hold approximately 18%. Specimen: peripheral blood. This TCR came from a woman aged 80 or over with acute or convalescent COVID-19.

This CDR3 is CAISELAGNWEQFF. In nucleotides, the CDR3 is TGTGCCATCAGTGAGTTAGCGGGAAACTGGGAGCAGTTCTTC. This chain uses TRBV10-3 with TRBJ2-1, with TRBD2 identical over 8 bases. The CDR3 is made up of 14 amino acids. Looked up from germline, CDR1 is ENHRY and CDR2 is SYGVKD. J was trimmed by 10 bases and V by 1 base; bases with no gene match: 6.